Below are 31 T cell receptor beta chains sequenced from a single sample in a study of cytomegalovirus exposure and HLA in healthy donors. Produced via immunoSEQ multiplex PCR; TCRdb's table is partial and in-frame only. The table includes hundreds of thousands of clones, about nine tenths detected once. The sample was PBMCs. The receptors were sampled from a young woman in good health and CMV-seronegative.

The chain uses TRBV2 and TRBJ2-1, with a weak D call TRBD2 (6 bases). V shed 7 bases and J shed 2 bases, with 15 bases lying between them. The CDR3 has 15 amino acids. CDR1 and CDR2 from the germline V gene are SNHLY and FYNNEI. CDR3 amino acids: CASTPDYQPYNEQFF. DNA for the CDR3: TGTGCCAGCACCCCGGACTACCAGCCCTACAATGAGCAGTTCTTC.

The chain employs TRBV4-1 and TRBJ2-5, with 9 bases matching TRBD2. The ends lost 3 bases at V and 5 bases at J; junction bases unmatched: 4. The CDR3 has 14 residues. The germline V gene has CDR1 MGHRA and CDR2 YSYEKL. CDR3 loop: CASSHPGTSETQYF. For the CDR3, the DNA is TGCGCCAGCAGCCATCCCGGGACTAGCGAGACCCAGTACTTC.

The rearrangement joins TRBV15 to TRBJ1-5; 8 bases agree with TRBD1. Germline V gene data show CDR1 as LNHNV and CDR2 as YYDKDF (reference sequence). Trimming cost V 0 bases and J 5 bases; bases outside gene matches: 12. CDR3 length equals 18 residues. CDR3 nucleotide sequence: TGTGCCACCAGCAGAGATAGGACAGGGTTTGCCGCAGATCAGCCCCAGCATTTT. Translation gives CATSRDRTGFAADQPQHF.

The chain uses TRBV5-6 and TRBJ2-7; TRBD2 might be the D (5 bases). The length of the CDR3 is 14 residues. V gave up 4 bases and J gave up 3 bases, with 14 bases separating them. The V gene's germline CDR1 is SGHDT and CDR2 YYEEEE. CDR3 in DNA: TGTGCCAGCAGCACAAGACTTCGGGGCTACGAGCAGTACTTC. It yields the protein CASSTRLRGYEQYF.

The chain combines TRBV29-1 with TRBJ2-7, with 7 bases matching TRBD2. CDR1 and CDR2 from the germline V gene are SQVTM and ANQGSEA. J gave up 3 bases and V 0 bases, and 20 bases lay outside the gene matches. The CDR3 loop spans 19 amino acids. The DNA of the CDR3 is TGCAGCGTTGAAGATTGGGACGGGGTCGGGCCTAGCGGAAACTACGAGCAGTACTTC. Its protein is CSVEDWDGVGPSGNYEQYF.

The CDR3 sequence is CASSTGTDTQYF. Written as DNA, the CDR3 is TGTGCCAGCAGTACGGGCACAGATACGCAGTATTTT. The V gene is TRBV6-5, the J gene TRBJ2-3; D is uncertain. CDR1 MNHEY and CDR2 SVGAGI come from the germline V gene. Trimming removed 5 bases at V and 1 base at J, with 4 bases between. This CDR3 is built from 12 residues.

This clone was observed a few times. The chain couples TRBV28 to TRBJ1-5; D gene uncertain. Germline V CDR1 and CDR2: MDHEN, SYDVKM. The CDR3 runs to 12 residues. V lost 11 bases and J lost 4, with 12 bases in between. The CDR3 region has the DNA TGTGCCGTCGAGGAGTCTAATCAGCCCCAGCATTTT. Translation gives CAVEESNQPQHF. Supplemented by reference TRBV28 and TRBJ1-5, the full variable domain reads DVKVTQSSRYLVKRTGEKVFLECVQDMDHENMFWYRQDPGLGLRLIYFSYDVKMKEKGDIPEGYSVSREKKERFSLILESASTNQTSMYLCAVEESNQPQHFGDGTRLSIL.

The chain has TRBV28 and TRBJ1-3; D is perhaps TRBD1 (5 bases). The CDR3 covers 18 residues. The V end lost 5 bases, the J end lost 0 bases, and 20 bases lay between the germline ends. Germline V lookup: CDR1 MDHEN, CDR2 SYDVKM. CDR3 bases: TGTGCCAGCAGTCCCTCTCCCGGGGGTGCTCGCTCTGGAAACACCATATATTTT. Protein product: CASSPSPGGARSGNTIYF.

The rearrangement joins TRBV5-1 to TRBJ1-1; D not certain. The germline V gene has CDR1 SGHRS and CDR2 YFSETQ. The CDR3 runs 14 residues. Trimming left V 0 bases short and J 7 bases short, with 13 bases between. CDR3 DNA sequence: TGCGCCAGCAGCTTGGTTCGGGGAACTCGTGAAGCTTTCTTT. Its translation is CASSLVRGTREAFF.

The chain joins TRBV29-1 to TRBJ1-1; 10 bases align to TRBD1. Trimming took 6 bases from V and 1 from J; bases not matched to a gene: 5. The CDR3 totals 14 residues. Germline V gene sequence: CDR1 SQVTM, CDR2 ANQGSEA. DNA of the CDR3: TGCAGCGTAGGACAGGGGGTCCCGAACACTGAAGCTTTCTTT. Its translation: CSVGQGVPNTEAFF. Full variable domain (outside the CDR3, taken from reference TRBV29-1 and TRBJ1-1): SAVISQKPSRDICQRGTSLTIQCQVDSQVTMMFWYRQQPGQSLTLIATANQGSEATYESGFVIDKFPISRPNLTFSTLTVSNMSPEDSSIYLCSVGQGVPNTEAFFGQGTRLTVV.

The chain carries TRBV28 and TRBJ1-4; TRBD1 is a possible D gene (5 bases). The CDR3 length is 14 residues. Germline assignment: CDR1 MDHEN and CDR2 SYDVKM. V gave up 2 bases and J gave up 5 bases, with 9 bases separating them. Here the CDR3 reads CASSLDRLNEKLFF. The CDR3, as DNA: TGTGCCAGCAGTTTAGACAGATTAAATGAAAAACTGTTTTTT.

The CDR3 spells CASSLGTTGWAFF. The CDR3 coding sequence is TGTGCCAGCAGCCTCGGGACTACTGGATGGGCTTTCTTT. The chain is built from TRBV13 and TRBJ1-1; perhaps TRBD1 as D (5 bases). CDR1 and CDR2 (germline): PRHDT, FYEKMQ (reference sequence). V lost 5 bases to trimming and J lost 11 bases, with 18 bases between them. The CDR3 runs to 13 residues.

V usage is TRBV7-2 and J usage is TRBJ2-3; D is possibly TRBD2 (5 bases). Germline V gene sequence: CDR1 SGHTA, CDR2 FQGNSA. V was cut by 3 bases and J by 6 bases, with 7 bases left in between. The CDR3 is made up of 12 amino acids. The CDR3 DNA is TGTGCCAGCAGCTTTCGGAGGGATACGCAGTATTTT. Encoded protein: CASSFRRDTQYF.

The rearrangement joins TRBV6-8 to TRBJ2-4; 11 bases are a match to TRBD2. CDR3 length equals 16 residues. With 5 bases clipped from V and 0 bases from J, the junction kept 3 bases outside the gene matches. CDR1 and CDR2 from the germline V gene are MNHGY and SAAAGT. Written as DNA, the CDR3 is TGTGCCAGCAGTCTAGCGGGGGGATTAGCCAAAAACATTCAGTACTTC. Translation: CASSLAGGLAKNIQYF.

This chain joins TRBV7-2 and TRBJ2-2; TRBD2 aligns across 7 bases. This CDR3 has 14 amino acids. Per the germline V gene, CDR1 is SGHTA and CDR2 is FQGNSA. Trimming at V came to 6 bases and at J to 4 bases, leaving 5 bases not matched to a gene. This CDR3 is CASRSSGSTGELFF. CDR3 coding DNA: TGTGCCAGCAGGTCTAGCGGTAGCACCGGGGAGCTGTTTTTT.

Written as DNA, the CDR3 is TGTGCCAGCAGTTCGCGGGGACTAGCGGCACGCCTCCCTTCCTACGAGCAGTACTTC. The encoded protein is CASSSRGLAARLPSYEQYF. The chain carries TRBV28 and TRBJ2-7; 11 nucleotides match TRBD2. After removal of 4 bases from V and 1 base from J, the junction contained 15 bases not matched to a gene. The CDR3 has 19 amino acids. CDR1 and CDR2 from the germline V gene are MDHEN and SYDVKM.

V and J are TRBV27 and TRBJ2-1, with TRBD1 matching over 9 bases. The germline V gene has CDR1 MNHEY and CDR2 SMNVEV (reference sequence). J gave up 8 bases and V 5 bases, and 7 bases lay outside the gene matches. The CDR3 is 14 amino acids. CDR3 loop: CASSLGTGRDEQFF. The CDR3 DNA follows: TGTGCCAGCAGTCTCGGGACAGGGAGGGATGAGCAGTTCTTC.

The chain combines TRBV28 with TRBJ2-2, with 12 bases fitting TRBD2. Losses at the gene ends were 4 bases for V and 6 bases for J; bases not matched to a gene: 12. The CDR3 loop spans 18 amino acids. Germline-derived CDR1 and CDR2 are MDHEN and SYDVKM. In DNA form, the CDR3 reads TGTGCCAGCAGTTCCCCCTTGGGGACTAGCGGGCGGGCCGGGGAGCTGTTTTTT. Protein sequence: CASSSPLGTSGRAGELFF.

The chain carries TRBV5-1 and TRBJ2-7; maybe TRBD2 (6 bases). The CDR3 runs 15 residues. V lost 3 bases, J lost 4 bases, and 17 bases lay in between. The germline V gene encodes CDR1 SGHRS and CDR2 YFSETQ. CDR3 nucleotide sequence: TGCGCCAGCAGCTGGGGGGACCTTTCTATATACGAGCAGTACTTC. Its protein product is CASSWGDLSIYEQYF.

J is TRBJ2-2 and V is TRBV11-1, with 13 bases lining up with TRBD2. Germline V gene data show CDR1 as SGHAT and CDR2 as FQDESV (reference sequence). The CDR3 is 15 amino acids. Unmatched junction bases numbered 5, after V lost 5 bases and J lost 8 bases. The CDR3 reads CASSAGLAGAGELFF. In nucleotides, the CDR3 is TGTGCCAGCAGCGCCGGACTAGCGGGAGCTGGGGAGCTGTTTTTT. The whole variable domain, remainder taken from reference TRBV11-1 and TRBJ2-2, is EAEVAQSPRYKITEKSQAVAFWCDPISGHATLYWYRQILGQGPELLVQFQDESVVDDSQLPKDRFSAERLKGVDSTLKIQPAELGDSAMYLCASSAGLAGAGELFFGEGSRLTVL.

The chain carries TRBV29-1 and TRBJ2-2, with TRBD1 matching over 7 bases. V trimming: 3 bases; J trimming: 2 bases; junction bases outside the gene matches: 3. Germline values: CDR1 SQVTM, CDR2 ANQGSEA. This CDR3 has 14 residues. Written as DNA, the CDR3 is TGCAGCGTTGAGGGGACAGACAACACCGGGGAGCTGTTTTTT. Amino acids: CSVEGTDNTGELFF.

This clone was observed a single time. The chain recombines TRBV30 with TRBJ2-7; 15 nucleotides agree with TRBD2. The CDR3 extends over 16 amino acids. Germline CDR1 reads GTSNPN; CDR2 reads SVGIG (reference sequence). Trimming cost V 4 bases and J 2 bases; bases outside gene matches: 6. CDR3 protein: CAWTGLAGGVAYEQYF. CDR3 nucleotide sequence: TGTGCCTGGACCGGACTAGCGGGAGGGGTCGCCTACGAGCAGTACTTC.

The genes are TRBV2 and TRBJ1-5; 7 bases align to TRBD1. Germline V lookup: CDR1 SNHLY, CDR2 FYNNEI. This CDR3 region has 18 residues. V lost 1 base to trimming and J lost 0 bases; unmatched junction nucleotides: 9. CDR3 sequence reads: CASSEELGQLYSNQPQHF. In nucleotides, the CDR3 is TGTGCCAGCAGTGAAGAATTGGGACAGCTTTATAGCAATCAGCCCCAGCATTTT.

This clone was counted a single time. The chain combines TRBV9 with TRBJ1-3; D gene unclear. The germline V and J ends were trimmed by 3 bases and 0 bases, with 10 bases remaining between them. The germline V gene encodes CDR1 SGDLS and CDR2 YYNGEE. This CDR3 is built from 15 residues. The CDR3 DNA reads as TGTGCCAGCAGCGGGTCAGGCTTCTCTGGAAACACCATATATTTT. Protein: CASSGSGFSGNTIYF.

CDR3 in DNA: TGCGCCAGCAGTGAAACTAGCGGGAGGTCATACAATGAGCAGTTCTTC. It encodes CASSETSGRSYNEQFF. The rearrangement joins TRBV10-2 to TRBJ2-1; 12 bases are a match to TRBD2. Per the germline V gene, CDR1 is WSHSY and CDR2 is SAAADI. After removal of 3 bases from V and 4 bases from J, the junction contained 4 bases not matched to a gene. The CDR3 runs to 16 residues.

This chain joins TRBV28 and TRBJ1-2; tentatively, D is TRBD1 (6 bases). Trimming took off 4 bases at V and 4 bases at J, with 13 bases between the two ends. Germline assignment: CDR1 MDHEN and CDR2 SYDVKM. The CDR3 consists of 14 residues. The CDR3 DNA follows: TGTGCCAGCAGTTCCAGGGGCCCCCTCTATGGCTACACCTTC. Translating it yields CASSSRGPLYGYTF.

This chain connects TRBV6-6 to TRBJ1-2; 12 bases align to TRBD1. Trimming removed 0 bases from V and 8 bases from J; junction bases left unmatched: 4. Germline V gives CDR1 MNHNY, CDR2 SVGAGI (reference sequence). The CDR3 is 15 amino acids. The CDR3 spells CASSYSRDRGLGYTF. CDR3 coding DNA: TGTGCCAGCAGTTACTCGAGGGACAGGGGGCTCGGCTACACCTTC.

The chain links TRBV6-1 to TRBJ2-7, with D perhaps TRBD2 (5 bases). The CDR3 has 14 residues. V was trimmed by 3 bases and J by 2 bases, leaving 11 bases between them. In germline, CDR1 is MNHNS, CDR2 SASEGT. In DNA form, the CDR3 reads TGTGCCAGCAGTGATTGGCTAGCCCCCTACGAGCAGTACTTC. Protein: CASSDWLAPYEQYF.

The rearrangement links TRBV5-3 to TRBJ2-7; 8 nucleotides line up with TRBD1. TRBV5-3 is known as an ORF, though its function is uncertain. The CDR3 contains 18 residues. The V gene end was trimmed by 0 bases and the J gene end by 0 bases; junction bases not matched to a gene: 11. CDR3 in amino acids: CARSLGTGPVGSSYEQYF. Written as DNA, the CDR3 is TGTGCCAGAAGCTTGGGGACAGGGCCTGTTGGGAGCTCCTACGAGCAGTACTTC.

The chain has TRBV4-1 and TRBJ2-7; 14 positions match TRBD2. The CDR3 is 16 amino acids. Germline CDR1 reads MGHRA; CDR2 reads YSYEKL. With 0 bases clipped from V and 4 bases from J, the junction kept 2 bases outside the gene matches. As DNA, the CDR3 is TGCGCCAGCAGCCAAGATCGGACTAGCGGGGGGTACGAGCAGTACTTC. Translated: CASSQDRTSGGYEQYF.

DNA for the CDR3: TGCGCCAGCAGCTCCGGGACATTGAGAGATCAGGGGAACACTGAAGCTTTCTTT. It yields the protein CASSSGTLRDQGNTEAFF. This sequence joins TRBV5-1 and TRBJ1-1; D may be TRBD1 (6 bases). V was pared by 3 bases and J by 1 base, with 22 bases between. In germline, CDR1 is SGHRS, CDR2 YFSETQ. The CDR3 sequence is 18 residues long.